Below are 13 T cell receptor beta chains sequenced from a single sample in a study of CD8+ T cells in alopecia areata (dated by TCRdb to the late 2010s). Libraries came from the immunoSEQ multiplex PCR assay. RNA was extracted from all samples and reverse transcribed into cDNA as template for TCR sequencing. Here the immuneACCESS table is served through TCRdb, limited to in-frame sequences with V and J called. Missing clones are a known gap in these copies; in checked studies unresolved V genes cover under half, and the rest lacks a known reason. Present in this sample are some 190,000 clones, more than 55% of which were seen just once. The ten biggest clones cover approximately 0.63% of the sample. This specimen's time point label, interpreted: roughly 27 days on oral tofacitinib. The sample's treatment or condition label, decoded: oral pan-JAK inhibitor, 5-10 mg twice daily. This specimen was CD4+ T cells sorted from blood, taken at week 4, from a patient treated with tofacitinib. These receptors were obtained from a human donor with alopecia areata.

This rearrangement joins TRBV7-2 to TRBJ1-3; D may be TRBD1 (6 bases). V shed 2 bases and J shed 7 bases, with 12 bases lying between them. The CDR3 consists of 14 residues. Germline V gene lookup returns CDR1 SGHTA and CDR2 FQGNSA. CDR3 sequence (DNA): TGTGCCAGCAGCTTAAAACAGGGTTGGAACACCATATATTTT. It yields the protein CASSLKQGWNTIYF.

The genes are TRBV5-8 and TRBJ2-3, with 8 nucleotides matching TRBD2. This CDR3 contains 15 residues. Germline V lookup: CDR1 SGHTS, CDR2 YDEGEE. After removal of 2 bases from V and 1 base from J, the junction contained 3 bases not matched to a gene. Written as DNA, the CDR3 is TGTGCCAGCAGCTTTCTACTAGCGGGCACAGATACGCAGTATTTT. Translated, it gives CASSFLLAGTDTQYF.

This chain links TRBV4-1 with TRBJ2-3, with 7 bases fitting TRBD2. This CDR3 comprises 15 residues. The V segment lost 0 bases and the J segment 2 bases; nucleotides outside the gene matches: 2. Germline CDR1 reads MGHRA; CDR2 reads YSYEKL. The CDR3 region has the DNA TGCGCCAGCAGCCAAGACGGGACTAACACAGATACGCAGTATTTT. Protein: CASSQDGTNTDTQYF.

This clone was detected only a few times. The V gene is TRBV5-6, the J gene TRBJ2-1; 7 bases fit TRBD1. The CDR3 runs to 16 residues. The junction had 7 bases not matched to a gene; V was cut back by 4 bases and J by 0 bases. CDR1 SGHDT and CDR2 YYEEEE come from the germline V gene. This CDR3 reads CASSRDSSSSYNEQFF. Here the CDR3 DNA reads TGTGCCAGCAGCCGGGACAGCAGCAGCTCCTACAATGAGCAGTTCTTC.

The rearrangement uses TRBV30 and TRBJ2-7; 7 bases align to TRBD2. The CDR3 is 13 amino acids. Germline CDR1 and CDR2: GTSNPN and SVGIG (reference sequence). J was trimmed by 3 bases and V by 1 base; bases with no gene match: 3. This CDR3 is CAWSGDYNYEQYF. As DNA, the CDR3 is TGTGCCTGGAGTGGGGACTACAACTACGAGCAGTACTTC.

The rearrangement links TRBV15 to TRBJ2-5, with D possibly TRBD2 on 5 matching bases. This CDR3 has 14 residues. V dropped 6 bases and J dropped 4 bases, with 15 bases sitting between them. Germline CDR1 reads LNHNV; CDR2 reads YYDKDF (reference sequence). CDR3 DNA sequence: TGTGCCACCAGGGAAGGAGGCTCCCGAGAGACCCAGTACTTC. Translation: CATREGGSRETQYF.

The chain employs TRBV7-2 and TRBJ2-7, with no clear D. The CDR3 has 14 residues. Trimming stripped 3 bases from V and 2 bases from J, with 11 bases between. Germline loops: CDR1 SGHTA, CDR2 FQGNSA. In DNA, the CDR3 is TGTGCCAGCAGCTTGCGACAACAGACCTACGAGCAGTACTTC. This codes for CASSLRQQTYEQYF.

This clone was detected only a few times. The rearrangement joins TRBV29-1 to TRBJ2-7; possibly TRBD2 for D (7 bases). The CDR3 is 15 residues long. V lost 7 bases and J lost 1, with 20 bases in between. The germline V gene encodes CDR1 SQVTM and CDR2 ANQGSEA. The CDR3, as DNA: TGCAGCGCGATTGGAGGGGGAGGGTCGTCCTACGAGCAGTACTTC. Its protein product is CSAIGGGGSSYEQYF.

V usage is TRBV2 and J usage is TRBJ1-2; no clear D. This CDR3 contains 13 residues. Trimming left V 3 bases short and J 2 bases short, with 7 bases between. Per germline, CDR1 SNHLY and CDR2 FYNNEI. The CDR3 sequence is CASSDRRNYGYTF. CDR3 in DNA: TGTGCCAGCAGTGATCGCCGGAACTATGGCTACACCTTC.

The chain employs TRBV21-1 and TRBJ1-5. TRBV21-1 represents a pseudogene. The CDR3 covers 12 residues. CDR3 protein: CASRSPEQPQHF. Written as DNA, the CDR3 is TGTGCCAGCAGATCCCCGGAACAGCCCCAGCATTTT.

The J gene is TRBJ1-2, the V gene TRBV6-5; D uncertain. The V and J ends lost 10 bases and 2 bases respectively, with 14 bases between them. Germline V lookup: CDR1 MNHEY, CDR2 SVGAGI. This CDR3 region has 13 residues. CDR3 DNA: TGTGCCACCCAAATAGGACGGAACTATGGCTACACCTTC. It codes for CATQIGRNYGYTF.

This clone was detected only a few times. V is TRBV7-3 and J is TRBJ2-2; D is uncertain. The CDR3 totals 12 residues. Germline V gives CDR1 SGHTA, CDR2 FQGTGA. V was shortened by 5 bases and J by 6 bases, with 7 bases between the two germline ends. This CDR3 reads CASSPSPGELFF. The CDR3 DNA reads TGTGCCAGCAGCCCATCTCCCGGGGAGCTGTTTTTT.

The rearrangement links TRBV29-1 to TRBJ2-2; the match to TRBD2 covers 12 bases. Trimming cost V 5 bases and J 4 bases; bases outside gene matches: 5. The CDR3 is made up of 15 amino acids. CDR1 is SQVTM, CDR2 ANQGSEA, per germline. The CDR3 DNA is TGCAGCGTTCACCCGGGACTAGCGGGCACCGGGGAGCTGTTTTTT. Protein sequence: CSVHPGLAGTGELFF.